This T cell receptor (beta chain) is drawn from a study of shared clonotypes between healthy human individuals. CD8 cells regarded as naive lacked CD45RO, were positively chosen for CCR7, and omitted terminally differentiated effector memory CD45RA+ cells. Data came from immunoSEQ multiplex PCR; TCRdb stores just in-frame clones and leaves some out. The table lists some 2 million clones, roughly 94% of them singletons. The germline CDR1 and CDR2 sequences are MNHNS and SASEGT. The V gene end was trimmed by 7 bases and the J gene end by 4 bases; junction bases not matched to a gene: 8. There are 15 residues in the CDR3.

Material for sequencing was naive CD8+ T cells sorted from blood. This clonotype was sampled from a man between 18 and 35 years old in good health. This chain links TRBV6-1 with TRBJ2-3; 10 positions agree with TRBD1. The DNA of the CDR3 is TGTGCCAGCAACCTCTGGGACAGGGGTTCAGATACGCAGTATTTT. It is translated as CASNLWDRGSDTQYF.